The sequence of this T cell receptor (beta chain) was determined in a study of blood T cell repertoires in COVID-19. Whole-study context: The United States, Italy and Spain provided the acute and convalescent COVID-19 samples. From T cells, B-cell-depleted T cells, or PBMCs came the material, which was cDNA or gDNA.

Germline CDR1 is SNHLY and CDR2 is FYNNEI. The CDR3 runs to 15 residues. V shed 8 bases and J 7 bases; nucleotides not matched to a gene: 12. Original processing methods: Amplification with reference gene primers provided the estimates of nucleated cell counts. Produced via immunoSEQ multiplex PCR; TCRdb's table is partial and in-frame only. The V and J calls and clone size were taken over from that table, and D and trimming were inferred from the DNA. Here the sample spans 340,000 or so clones, around 83% being singletons. This receptor was identified in a young man with active or convalescent COVID-19. The chain couples TRBV2 to TRBJ2-2; 8 nucleotides line up with TRBD1. Input material: peripheral blood. This CDR3 is CASSRLQGANGELFF. In DNA, the CDR3 is TGTGCCAGCTCTAGGTTGCAGGGGGCTAACGGGGAGCTGTTTTTT. Full variable domain (rest looked up from reference TRBV2 and TRBJ2-2): EPEVTQTPSHQVTQMGQEVILRCVPISNHLYFYWYRQILGQKVEFLVSFYNNEISEKSEIFDDQFSVERPDGSNFTLKIRSTKLEDSAMYFCASSRLQGANGELFFGEGSRLTVL.